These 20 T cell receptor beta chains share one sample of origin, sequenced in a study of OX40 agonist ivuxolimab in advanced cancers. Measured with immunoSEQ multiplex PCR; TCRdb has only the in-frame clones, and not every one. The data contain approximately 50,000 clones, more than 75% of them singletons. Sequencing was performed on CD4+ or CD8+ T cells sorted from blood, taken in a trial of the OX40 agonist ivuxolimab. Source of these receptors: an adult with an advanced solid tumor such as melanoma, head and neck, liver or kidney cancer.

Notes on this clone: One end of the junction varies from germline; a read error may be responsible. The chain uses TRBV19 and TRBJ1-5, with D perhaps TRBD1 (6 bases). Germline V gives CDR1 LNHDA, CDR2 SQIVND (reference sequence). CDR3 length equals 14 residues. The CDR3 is CASSMTGGGQLQHF. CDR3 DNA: TGTGCCAGTAGTATGACCGGGGGCGGCCAGCTCCAGCATTTT.

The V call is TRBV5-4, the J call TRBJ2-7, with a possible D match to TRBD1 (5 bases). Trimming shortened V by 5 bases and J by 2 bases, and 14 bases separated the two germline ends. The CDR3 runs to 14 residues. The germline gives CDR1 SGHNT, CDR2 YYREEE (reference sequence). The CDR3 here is CASSPGSIPYEQYF. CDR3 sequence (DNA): TGTGCCAGCAGTCCAGGGTCTATCCCCTACGAGCAGTACTTC.

CDR3 loop: CASSEDRATIRSFF. CDR3 DNA sequence: TGTGCCAGCAGTGAGGACAGGGCGACAATAAGGTCTTTCTTT. The rearrangement uses TRBV6-1 and TRBJ1-1, with 8 bases matching TRBD1. The CDR3 loop spans 14 amino acids. After removal of 3 bases from V and 12 bases from J, the junction contained 12 bases not matched to a gene. Germline V CDR1 and CDR2: MNHNS, SASEGT.

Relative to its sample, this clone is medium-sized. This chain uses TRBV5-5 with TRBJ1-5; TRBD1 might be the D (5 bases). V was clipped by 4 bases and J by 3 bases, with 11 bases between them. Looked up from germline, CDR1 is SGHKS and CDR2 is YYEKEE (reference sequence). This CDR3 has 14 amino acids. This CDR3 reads CASSVQGVNQPQHF. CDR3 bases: TGTGCCAGCAGCGTGCAGGGAGTCAATCAGCCCCAGCATTTT.

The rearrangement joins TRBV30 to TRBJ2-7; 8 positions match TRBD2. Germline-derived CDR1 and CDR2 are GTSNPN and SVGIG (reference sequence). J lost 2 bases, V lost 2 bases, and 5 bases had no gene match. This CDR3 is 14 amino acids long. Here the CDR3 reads CAWSTASGPYEQYF. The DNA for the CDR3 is TGTGCCTGGAGTACGGCTAGCGGGCCCTACGAGCAGTACTTC.

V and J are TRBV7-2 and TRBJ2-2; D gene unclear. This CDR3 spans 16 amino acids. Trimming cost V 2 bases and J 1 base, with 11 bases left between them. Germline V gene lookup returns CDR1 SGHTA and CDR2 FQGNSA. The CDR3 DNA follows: TGTGCCAGCAGCTTACAACCGGCCAGGAACACCGGGGAGCTGTTTTTT. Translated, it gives CASSLQPARNTGELFF. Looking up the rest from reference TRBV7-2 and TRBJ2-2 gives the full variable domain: GAGVSQSPSNKVTEKGKDVELRCDPISGHTALYWYRQSLGQGLEFLIYFQGNSAPDKSGLPSDRFSAERTGGSVSTLTIQRTQQEDSAVYLCASSLQPARNTGELFFGEGSRLTVL.

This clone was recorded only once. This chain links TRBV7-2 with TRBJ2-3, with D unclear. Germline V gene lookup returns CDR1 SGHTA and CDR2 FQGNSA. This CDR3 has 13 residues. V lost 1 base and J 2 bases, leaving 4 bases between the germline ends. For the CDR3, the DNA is TGTGCCAGCAGCTTAGAAAACACAGATACGCAGTATTTT. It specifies CASSLENTDTQYF.

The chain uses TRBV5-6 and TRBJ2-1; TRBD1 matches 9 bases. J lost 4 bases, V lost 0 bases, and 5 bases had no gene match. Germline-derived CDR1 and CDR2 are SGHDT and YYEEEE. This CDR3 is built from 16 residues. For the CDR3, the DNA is TGTGCCAGCAGCTTGGAAGGGGACAGGGTTTACAATGAGCAGTTCTTC. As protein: CASSLEGDRVYNEQFF.

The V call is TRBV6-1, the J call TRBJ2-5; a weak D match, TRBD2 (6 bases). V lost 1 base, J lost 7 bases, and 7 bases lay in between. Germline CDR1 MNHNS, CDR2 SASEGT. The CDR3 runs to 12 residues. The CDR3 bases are TGTGCCAGCAGTGAAGGGGGGGTGACCCAGTACTTC. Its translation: CASSEGGVTQYF.

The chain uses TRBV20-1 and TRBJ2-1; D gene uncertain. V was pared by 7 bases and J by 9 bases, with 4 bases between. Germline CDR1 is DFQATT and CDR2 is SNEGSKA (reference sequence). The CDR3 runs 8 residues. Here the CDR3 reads CSVLEQFF. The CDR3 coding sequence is TGCAGTGTTCTTGAGCAGTTCTTC.

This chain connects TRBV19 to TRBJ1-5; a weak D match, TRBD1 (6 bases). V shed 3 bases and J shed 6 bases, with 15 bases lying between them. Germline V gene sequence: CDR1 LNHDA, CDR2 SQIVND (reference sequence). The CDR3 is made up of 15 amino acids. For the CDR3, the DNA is TGTGCCAGTAGTATGGTGGGGGGCGCAAGTCAGCCCCAGCATTTT. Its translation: CASSMVGGASQPQHF.

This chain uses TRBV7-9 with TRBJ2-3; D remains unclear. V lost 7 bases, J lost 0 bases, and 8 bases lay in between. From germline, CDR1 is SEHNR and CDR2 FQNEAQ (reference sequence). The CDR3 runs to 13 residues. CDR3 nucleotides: TGTGCCAGCAACCCCGCTAGCACAGATACGCAGTATTTT. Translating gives CASNPASTDTQYF.

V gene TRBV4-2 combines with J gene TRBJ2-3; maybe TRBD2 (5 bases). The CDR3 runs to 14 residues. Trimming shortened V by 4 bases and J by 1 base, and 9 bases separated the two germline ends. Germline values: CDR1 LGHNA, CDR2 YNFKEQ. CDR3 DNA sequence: TGTGCCAGCAGCCCCGAGGGCGGCACAGATACGCAGTATTTT. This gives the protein CASSPEGGTDTQYF.

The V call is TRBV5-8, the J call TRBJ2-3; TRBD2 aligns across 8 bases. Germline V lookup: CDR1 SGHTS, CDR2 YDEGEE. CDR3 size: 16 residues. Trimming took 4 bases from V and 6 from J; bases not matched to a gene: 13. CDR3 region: CASSPVGSGSLDTQYF. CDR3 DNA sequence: TGTGCCAGCAGCCCAGTGGGGAGCGGGAGTCTGGATACGCAGTATTTT.

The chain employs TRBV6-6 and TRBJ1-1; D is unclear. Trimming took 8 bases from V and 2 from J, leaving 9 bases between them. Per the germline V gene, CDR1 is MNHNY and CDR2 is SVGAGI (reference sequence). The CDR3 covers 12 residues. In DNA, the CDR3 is TGTGCCAGCGTGAGGGAAAACACTGAAGCTTTCTTT. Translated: CASVRENTEAFF.

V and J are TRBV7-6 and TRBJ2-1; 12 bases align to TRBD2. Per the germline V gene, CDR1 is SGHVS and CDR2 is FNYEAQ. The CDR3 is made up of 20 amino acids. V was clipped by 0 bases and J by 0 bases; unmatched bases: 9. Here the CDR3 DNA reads TGTGCCAGCAGCTTAGCCTGGCCTAGCGGGAGGGGGAGCTCCTACAATGAGCAGTTCTTC. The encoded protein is CASSLAWPSGRGSSYNEQFF.

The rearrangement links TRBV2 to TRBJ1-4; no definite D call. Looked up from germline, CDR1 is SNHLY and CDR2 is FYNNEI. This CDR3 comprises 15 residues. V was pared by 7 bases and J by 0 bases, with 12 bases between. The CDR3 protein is CASNPLVSTNEKLFF. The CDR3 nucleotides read TGTGCCAGCAACCCTCTGGTTTCAACTAATGAAAAACTGTTTTTT.

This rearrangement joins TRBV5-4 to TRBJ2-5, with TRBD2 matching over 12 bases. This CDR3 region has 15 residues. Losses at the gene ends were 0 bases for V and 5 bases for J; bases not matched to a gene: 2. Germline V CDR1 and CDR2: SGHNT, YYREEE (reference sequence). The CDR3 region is CASSLGLAGVETQYF. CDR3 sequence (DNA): TGTGCCAGCAGCTTGGGACTAGCGGGGGTCGAGACCCAGTACTTC.

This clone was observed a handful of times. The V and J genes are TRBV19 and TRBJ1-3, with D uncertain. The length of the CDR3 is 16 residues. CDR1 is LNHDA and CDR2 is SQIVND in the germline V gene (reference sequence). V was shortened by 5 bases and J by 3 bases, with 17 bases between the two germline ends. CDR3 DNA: TGTGCCAGTAGTCCCCGACTGGAGAGGTTTGGAAACACCATATATTTT. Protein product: CASSPRLERFGNTIYF.

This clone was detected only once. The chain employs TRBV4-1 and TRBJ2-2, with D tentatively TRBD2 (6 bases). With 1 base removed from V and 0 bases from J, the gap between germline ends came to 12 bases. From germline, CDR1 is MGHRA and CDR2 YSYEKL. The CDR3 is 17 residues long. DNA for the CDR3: TGCGCCAGCAGCCAAGTCCTCGGGGGACCGAACACCGGGGAGCTGTTTTTT. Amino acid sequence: CASSQVLGGPNTGELFF.